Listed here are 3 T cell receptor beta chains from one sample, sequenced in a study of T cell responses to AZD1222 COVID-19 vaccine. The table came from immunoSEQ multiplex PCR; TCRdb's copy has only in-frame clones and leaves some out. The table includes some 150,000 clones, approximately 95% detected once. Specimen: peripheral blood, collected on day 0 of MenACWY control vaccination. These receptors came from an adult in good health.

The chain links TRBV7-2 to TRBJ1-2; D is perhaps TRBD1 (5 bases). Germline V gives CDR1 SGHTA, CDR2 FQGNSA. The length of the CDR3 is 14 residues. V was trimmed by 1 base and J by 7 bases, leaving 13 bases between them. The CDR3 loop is CASSLGLSRVGYTF. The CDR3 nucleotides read TGTGCCAGCAGCTTAGGGCTAAGCAGGGTTGGCTACACCTTC.

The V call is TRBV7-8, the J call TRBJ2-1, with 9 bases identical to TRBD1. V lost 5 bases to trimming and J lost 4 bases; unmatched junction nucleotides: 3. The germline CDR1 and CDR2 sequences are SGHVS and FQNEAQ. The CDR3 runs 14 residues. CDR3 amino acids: CASSRGTGYNEQFF. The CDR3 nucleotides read TGTGCCAGCAGCCGTGGGACAGGGTACAATGAGCAGTTCTTC. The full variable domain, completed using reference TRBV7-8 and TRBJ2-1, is GAGVSQSPRYKVAKRGQDVALRCDPISGHVSLFWYQQALGQGPEFLTYFQNEAQLDKSGLPSDRFFAERPEGSVSTLKIQRTQQEDSAVYLCASSRGTGYNEQFFGPGTRLTVL.

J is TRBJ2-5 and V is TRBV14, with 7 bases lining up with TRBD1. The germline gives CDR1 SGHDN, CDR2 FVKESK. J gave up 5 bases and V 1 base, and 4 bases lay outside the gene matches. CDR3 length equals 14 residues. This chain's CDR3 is CASSQAGQAETQYF. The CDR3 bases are TGTGCCAGCAGCCAAGCCGGACAGGCTGAGACCCAGTACTTC.